A selection of T cell receptor beta chains follows, all from one sample in a study of blood T cell repertoires in COVID-19. Measured with immunoSEQ multiplex PCR; TCRdb has only the in-frame clones, and not every one. The table includes 250,000 to 300,000 clones, around 90% detected once. Material: peripheral blood. These receptors came from a woman aged 40 to 55 who had recovered from COVID-19. The CDR3 runs from the conserved cysteine through the conserved F or W. The D gene is left open where the match is weak. The listing skips clone size in some rows; elsewhere it reads once, few, many or a size class.

J: TRBJ2-1
size: .
V: TRBV5-1
D: TRBD2
CDR3: CASSLGGTSLHNEQFF
DNA: TGCGCCAGCAGCTTGGGGGGGACTAGTTTACACAATGAGCAGTTCTTC

J: TRBJ1-2
size: .
V: TRBV5-1
D: .
CDR3: CASSPGSGYTF
DNA: TGCGCCAGCAGCCCGGGGTCTGGCTACACCTTC

J: TRBJ2-3
size: .
V: TRBV29-1
D: TRBD2
CDR3: CSETSGSRTDTQYF
DNA: TGCAGCGAGACTAGCGGGAGTAGAACAGATACGCAGTATTTT

J: TRBJ2-5
size: .
V: TRBV28
D: TRBD2
CDR3: CASSPRGLAGVGRETQYF
DNA: TGTGCCAGCAGCCCCCGGGGACTAGCGGGAGTTGGGCGGGAGACCCAGTACTTC

J: TRBJ1-2
size: .
V: TRBV5-1
D: .
CDR3: CASSPLTDYGYTF
DNA: TGCGCCAGCAGCCCGCTCACGGACTATGGCTACACCTTC

J: TRBJ2-2
size: .
V: TRBV11-2
D: TRBD2
CDR3: CASSLGGLAATGELFF
DNA: TGTGCCAGCAGCTTAGGTGGACTAGCGGCCACCGGGGAGCTGTTTTTT

J: TRBJ2-1
size: .
V: TRBV19
D: TRBD2
CDR3: CASSIGLAGYNEQFF
DNA: TGTGCCAGTAGTATTGGACTAGCGGGCTACAATGAGCAGTTCTTC

J: TRBJ2-5
size: .
V: TRBV7-4
D: TRBD2
CDR3: CASSPRTSSSPPYQETQYF
DNA: TGTGCCAGCAGCCCCCGGACTAGCAGTTCCCCGCCTTACCAAGAGACCCAGTACTTC

J: TRBJ1-4
size: .
V: TRBV4-1
D: .
CDR3: CASSHPAEKLFF
DNA: TGCGCCAGCAGCCACCCCGCGGAAAAACTGTTTTTT

J: TRBJ2-7
size: once
V: TRBV7-2
D: .
CDR3: CASSITGNGYEQYF
DNA: TGTGCCAGCAGCATCACAGGGAACGGCTACGAGCAGTACTTC

J: TRBJ2-1
size: once
V: TRBV15
D: .
CDR3: CATSTSYNEQFF
DNA: TGTGCCACCAGCACTTCCTACAATGAGCAGTTCTTC

J: TRBJ2-7
size: .
V: TRBV10-3
D: TRBD1
CDR3: CAISGPDRGAYEQYF
DNA: TGTGCCATCAGTGGCCCGGACAGGGGGGCCTACGAGCAGTACTTC

J: TRBJ2-3
size: .
V: TRBV7-9
D: TRBD2
CDR3: CASSQLAGLTDTQYF
DNA: TGTGCCAGCAGCCAACTAGCGGGGCTCACAGATACGCAGTATTTT

J: TRBJ2-1
size: .
V: TRBV7-9
D: TRBD2
CDR3: CASSQGLAGVSNEQFF
DNA: TGTGCCAGCAGCCAGGGACTAGCGGGAGTCTCCAATGAGCAGTTCTTC

J: TRBJ2-3
size: .
V: TRBV5-4
D: .
CDR3: CASSLARALPGGDTQYF
DNA: TGTGCCAGCAGCTTGGCCCGTGCGCTACCAGGGGGGGATACGCAGTATTTT

J: TRBJ1-5
size: once
V: TRBV5-1
D: TRBD1
CDR3: CASSRTGGSQPQHF
DNA: TGCGCCAGCAGCCGGACAGGGGGCAGTCAGCCCCAGCATTTT

J: TRBJ2-2
size: .
V: TRBV4-3
D: TRBD2
CDR3: CASSHGLIAGAGTGELFF
DNA: TGCGCCAGCAGCCACGGTCTCATAGCGGGAGCGGGGACCGGGGAGCTGTTTTTT

J: TRBJ2-1
size: .
V: TRBV19
D: .
CDR3: CASRWRVNNEQFF
DNA: TGTGCCAGTCGTTGGCGGGTAAACAATGAGCAGTTCTTC

J: TRBJ2-5
size: .
V: TRBV6-1
D: TRBD2
CDR3: CASRAGGDQETQYF
DNA: TGTGCCAGCAGAGCGGGAGGGGACCAAGAGACCCAGTACTTC

J: TRBJ2-3
size: .
V: TRBV7-2
D: .
CDR3: CASSSLDTQYF
DNA: TGTGCCAGCAGTTCATTAGATACGCAGTATTTT

J: TRBJ2-5
size: once
V: TRBV11-3
D: TRBD1
CDR3: CASSFSGTDKETQYF
DNA: TGTGCCAGCAGCTTCTCCGGGACAGACAAAGAGACCCAGTACTTC

J: TRBJ1-5
size: .
V: TRBV6-5
D: TRBD1
CDR3: CASRHRGRGHPQHF
DNA: TGTGCCAGCAGACACAGGGGGCGCGGTCATCCCCAGCATTTT

J: TRBJ2-5
size: .
V: TRBV5-4
D: .
CDR3: CASSTEGVLQETQYF
DNA: TGTGCCAGCAGCACCGAGGGGGTGCTGCAAGAGACCCAGTACTTC

J: TRBJ2-5
size: .
V: TRBV28
D: TRBD1
CDR3: CASSPERDRGLFEAQYF
DNA: TGTGCCAGCAGTCCGGAACGGGACAGGGGGCTTTTTGAGGCCCAGTACTTC

J: TRBJ1-1
size: .
V: TRBV7-2
D: .
CDR3: CASSLGFRGEAFF
DNA: TGTGCCAGCAGCTTGGGGTTCAGGGGTGAAGCTTTCTTT

J: TRBJ2-7
size: .
V: TRBV7-2
D: .
CDR3: CASSLVLGGGYEQYF
DNA: TGTGCCAGCAGCCTCGTGCTAGGGGGGGGCTACGAGCAGTACTTC

J: TRBJ2-5
size: .
V: TRBV7-7
D: .
CDR3: CASSPRKEGAAQYF
DNA: TGTGCTAGCAGCCCCCGTAAGGAGGGGGCGGCCCAGTACTTC

J: TRBJ2-2
size: .
V: TRBV5-4
D: .
CDR3: CASSPLSGELFF
DNA: TGTGCCAGCAGCCCCCTCTCGGGGGAGCTGTTTTTT

J: TRBJ2-7
size: .
V: TRBV7-9
D: TRBD1
CDR3: CASSQRDRVHEQYF
DNA: TGTGCCAGCAGCCAGAGAGACAGGGTCCACGAGCAGTACTTC

J: TRBJ2-3
size: once
V: TRBV11-2
D: TRBD2
CDR3: CASSLAWGGTQYF
DNA: TGTGCCAGCAGCTTAGCGTGGGGAGGGACGCAGTATTTT

J: TRBJ2-2
size: .
V: TRBV12-5
D: TRBD1
CDR3: CASGLGQGGTGELFF
DNA: TGTGCTAGTGGTTTGGGACAGGGGGGCACCGGGGAGCTGTTTTTT

J: TRBJ2-7
size: .
V: TRBV6-5
D: TRBD1
CDR3: CASSYRQGIYEQYF
DNA: TGTGCCAGCAGTTACCGACAGGGGATATACGAGCAGTACTTC

J: TRBJ1-3
size: .
V: TRBV28
D: TRBD1
CDR3: CASSPGGPGGNTIYF
DNA: TGTGCCAGCAGCCCAGGGGGTCCGGGGGGAAACACCATATATTTT

J: TRBJ1-5
size: .
V: TRBV28
D: TRBD1
CDR3: CASRYGTGHSNQPQHF
DNA: TGTGCCAGCAGATACGGGACAGGGCATAGCAATCAGCCCCAGCATTTT

J: TRBJ2-4
size: .
V: TRBV2
D: .
CDR3: CAGSQAKNIQYF
DNA: TGTGCCGGCAGCCAAGCCAAAAACATTCAGTACTTC

J: TRBJ2-7
size: few
V: TRBV19
D: .
CDR3: CASSIGDLPGDEQYF
DNA: TGTGCCAGTAGTATTGGGGACCTCCCGGGGGACGAGCAGTACTTC

J: TRBJ1-2
size: .
V: TRBV9
D: TRBD1
CDR3: CASSGLQGRPNYGYTF
DNA: TGTGCCAGCAGCGGCCTACAGGGGCGCCCTAACTATGGCTACACCTTC

J: TRBJ2-3
size: once
V: TRBV20-1
D: TRBD1
CDR3: CSAPRGDTQYF
DNA: TGCAGTGCCCCCAGGGGGGATACGCAGTATTTT

J: TRBJ1-1
size: .
V: TRBV9
D: TRBD1
CDR3: CASREGQGNTEAFF
DNA: TGTGCCAGCAGGGAGGGACAGGGGAACACTGAAGCTTTCTTT

J: TRBJ2-4
size: once
V: TRBV6-6
D: .
CDR3: CASSFPQGAKNIQYF
DNA: TGTGCCAGCAGTTTCCCCCAGGGAGCCAAAAACATTCAGTACTTC

J: TRBJ1-1
size: .
V: TRBV29-1
D: .
CDR3: CSVGRTGNTEAFF
DNA: TGCAGCGTTGGTCGCACAGGGAACACTGAAGCTTTCTTT

J: TRBJ2-7
size: .
V: TRBV4-3
D: TRBD2
CDR3: CASSPGVPGTSGGDYEQYF
DNA: TGCGCCAGCAGCCCAGGGGTACCCGGGACTAGCGGGGGGGACTACGAGCAGTACTTC

J: TRBJ1-3
size: once
V: TRBV7-8
D: .
CDR3: CASSLVQMPGNTIYF
DNA: TGTGCCAGCAGCTTAGTTCAGATGCCGGGAAACACCATATATTTT

J: TRBJ2-1
size: .
V: TRBV9
D: TRBD2
CDR3: CASSLSGGPRNEQFF
DNA: TGTGCCAGCAGCCTAAGCGGGGGTCCGAGGAATGAGCAGTTCTTC

J: TRBJ2-1
size: few
V: TRBV7-3
D: .
CDR3: CASSHSGGYNEQFF
DNA: TGTGCCAGCAGCCATAGCGGAGGATACAATGAGCAGTTCTTC

J: TRBJ1-2
size: .
V: TRBV7-9
D: .
CDR3: CAGGRTNYGYTF
DNA: TGTGCTGGGGGCCGCACTAACTATGGCTACACCTTC